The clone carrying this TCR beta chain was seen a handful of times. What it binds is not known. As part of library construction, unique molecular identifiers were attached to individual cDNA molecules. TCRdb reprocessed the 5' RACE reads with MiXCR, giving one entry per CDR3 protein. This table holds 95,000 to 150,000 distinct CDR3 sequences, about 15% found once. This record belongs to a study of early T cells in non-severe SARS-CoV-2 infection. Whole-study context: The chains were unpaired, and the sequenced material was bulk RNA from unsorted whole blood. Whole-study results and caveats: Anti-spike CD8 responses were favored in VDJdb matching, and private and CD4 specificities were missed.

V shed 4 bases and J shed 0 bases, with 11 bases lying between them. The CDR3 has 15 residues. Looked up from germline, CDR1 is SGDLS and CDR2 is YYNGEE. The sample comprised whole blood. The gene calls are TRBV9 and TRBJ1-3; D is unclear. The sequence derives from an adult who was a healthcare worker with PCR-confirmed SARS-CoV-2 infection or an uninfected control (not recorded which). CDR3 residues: CASSPGVSSGNTIYF. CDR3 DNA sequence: TGTGCCAGCAGCCCCGGGGTGAGCTCTGGAAACACCATATATTTT.